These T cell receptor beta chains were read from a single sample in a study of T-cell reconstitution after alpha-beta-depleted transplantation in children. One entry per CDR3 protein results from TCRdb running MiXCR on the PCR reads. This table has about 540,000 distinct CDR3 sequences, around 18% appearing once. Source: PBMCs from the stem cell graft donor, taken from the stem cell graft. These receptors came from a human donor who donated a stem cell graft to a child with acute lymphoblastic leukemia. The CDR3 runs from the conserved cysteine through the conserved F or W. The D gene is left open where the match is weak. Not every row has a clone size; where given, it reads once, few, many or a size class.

TGTGCCAGCAGTTCGGGACTAGCGGAGCCCCAAGAGACCCAGTACTTC	CASSSGLAEPQETQYF	few	TRBV12-3/TRBV12-4	TRBJ2-5	TRBD2
TGCAGCGTAGGACAGGGATCCTGGAATGAAAAACTGTTTTTT	CSVGQGSWNEKLFF	NA	TRBV29-1	TRBJ1-4	TRBD1
TGTGCCAGCAGTTTCTCAGGGGGCCAGGTAGAGACCCAGTACTTC	CASSFSGGQVETQYF	NA	TRBV12-3/TRBV12-4	TRBJ2-5	TRBD1
TGTGCCATCAGGGAGCCGACTAGCGGGACCCACAATGAGCAGTTCTTC	CAIREPTSGTHNEQFF	few	TRBV10-3	TRBJ2-1	TRBD2
TGCGCCAGCGGTAGGGGAGGTGCAGATACGCAGTATTTT	CASGRGGADTQYF	NA	TRBV5-1	TRBJ2-3	NA
TGTGCCAGCAGCTTAGCGCTGACCAACATTAGCCCCCCGGGACAGGGGGCCTACGAGCAGTACTTC	CASSLALTNISPPGQGAYEQYF	NA	TRBV11-1	TRBJ2-7	TRBD1
TGTGCCAGCAGCTTGAACAGGGATGGGGAGACCCAGTACTTC	CASSLNRDGETQYF	NA	TRBV5-6	TRBJ2-5	NA
TGTGCCAGCAGCTACAGACTGCAGCCCGGGGAGCTGTTTTTT	CASSYRLQPGELFF	NA	TRBV14	TRBJ2-2	NA
TGTGCCAGCAGTTACGGCGGGCCAGTTTATAGCAATCAGCCCCAGCATTTT	CASSYGGPVYSNQPQHF	NA	TRBV6-2/TRBV6-3	TRBJ1-5	NA
TGTGCCAGCAGCCTCCCGGACAGGCAAGAGACCCAGTACTTC	CASSLPDRQETQYF	few	TRBV7-6	TRBJ2-5	TRBD1